One and the same sample provided the 14 T cell receptor beta chains below, sequenced in a study of blood T cell repertoires in COVID-19. Sequencing was performed with immunoSEQ multiplex PCR; in TCRdb, only in-frame clones are kept and a portion is missing. The sample includes some 150,000 clones, about nine tenths seen only once; the top ten take about 4.2%. The sample taken for sequencing was peripheral blood. The origin of the receptors is an older woman with active or convalescent COVID-19.

Comment on this clone: A read error may account for a junction end that differs from germline. CDR3 bases: TGTGCTAGCAGCCCTACCTGGACTAGCGGAAAAGAGACCCAGTACTTC. Protein sequence: CASSPTWTSGKETQYF. The chain recombines TRBV7-7 with TRBJ2-5, with TRBD2 identical over 10 bases. There are 16 residues in the CDR3. The germline gives CDR1 SSHAT, CDR2 FNYEAQ (reference sequence).

The chain has TRBV3-1 (or the pseudogene TRBV3-2) and TRBJ2-7; unclear D gene. V lost 0 bases to trimming and J lost 2 bases, with 8 bases between them. The V gene's germline CDR1 is LGHDT and CDR2 YNNKEL (reference sequence). The CDR3 contains 14 residues. CDR3: CASSQDLATYEQYF. In DNA form, the CDR3 reads TGTGCCAGCAGCCAAGATCTGGCCACCTACGAGCAGTACTTC.

In its sample, this clone was seen a few times. The chain carries TRBV18 and TRBJ1-1; unclear D gene. The V and J ends lost 0 bases and 4 bases respectively, with 9 bases between them. Germline CDR1 reads KGHSH; CDR2 reads LQKENI. The CDR3 covers 14 residues. The CDR3 is CASSPPDFSTEAFF. CDR3 DNA sequence: TGTGCCAGCTCACCACCGGACTTTAGCACTGAAGCTTTCTTT.

The chain employs TRBV4-3 and TRBJ1-2; D is unresolved. Germline V gene data show CDR1 as LGHNA and CDR2 as YSLEER. Trimming stripped 0 bases from V and 3 bases from J, with 8 bases between. The CDR3 is 14 amino acids. The CDR3 coding sequence is TGCGCCAGCAGCCAAGAAAACAGCCACTATGGCTACACCTTC. Its protein product is CASSQENSHYGYTF.

This chain joins TRBV5-1 and TRBJ2-5; TRBD2 aligns across 14 bases. The V segment lost 4 bases and the J segment 1 base; nucleotides outside the gene matches: 6. The CDR3 totals 17 residues. Per germline, CDR1 SGHRS and CDR2 YFSETQ. The CDR3 nucleotides read TGCGCCAGCAGCCAATCCGGACTAGCGGGGGGCCAAGAGACCCAGTACTTC. Translation: CASSQSGLAGGQETQYF.

The J gene is TRBJ1-2, the V gene TRBV6-1; D not resolved. Per germline, CDR1 MNHNS and CDR2 SASEGT. This CDR3 spans 13 amino acids. Trimming removed 3 bases from V and 4 bases from J, with 9 bases in between. CDR3 in DNA: TGTGCCAGCAGTGAGGGAGGAGGCTATGGCTACACCTTC. Encoded protein: CASSEGGGYGYTF.

The CDR3 protein is CASSLGQGRGDEQYF. CDR3 coding DNA: TGCGCCAGCAGCTTGGGACAGGGGAGAGGGGACGAGCAGTACTTC. This chain joins TRBV5-1 and TRBJ2-7, with 8 bases lining up with TRBD1. The CDR3 totals 15 residues. Germline trimming cut 0 bases from V and 5 bases from J; bases unmatched to any gene: 7. Germline CDR1 is SGHRS and CDR2 is YFSETQ.

In this sample, this clone turned up a few times. The chain joins TRBV5-4 to TRBJ1-4, with D possibly matching TRBD1 (6 bases). The CDR3 totals 15 residues. The V end lost 4 bases, the J end lost 5 bases, and 15 bases lay between the germline ends. The V gene's germline CDR1 is SGHNT and CDR2 YYREEE (reference sequence). CDR3 in DNA: TGTGCCAGCAGCCTGGATGGACAGTTGAATGAAAAACTGTTTTTT. Protein sequence: CASSLDGQLNEKLFF.

The chain couples TRBV5-6 to TRBJ1-2, with 12 bases identical to TRBD1. Germline lookup yields CDR1 SGHDT and CDR2 YYEEEE. The CDR3 has 16 residues. V lost 4 bases and J lost 7; bases outside the gene matches: 11. DNA of the CDR3: TGTGCCAGCAGCACCGGGACAGGGGGCTATTTGCGTGGCTACACCTTC. Its translation is CASSTGTGGYLRGYTF.

The chain employs TRBV9 and TRBJ1-2; D gene uncertain. The germline gives CDR1 SGDLS, CDR2 YYNGEE. The V end was cut by 4 bases, the J end by 1 base, with 2 bases between. This CDR3 comprises 11 residues. This chain's CDR3 is CASSHNYGYTF. In DNA form, the CDR3 reads TGTGCCAGCAGCCATAACTATGGCTACACCTTC.

This chain links TRBV7-2 with TRBJ2-1; 8 bases fit TRBD2. This CDR3 has 15 amino acids. The V segment lost 5 bases and the J segment 8 bases; nucleotides outside the gene matches: 11. Germline V CDR1 and CDR2: SGHTA, FQGNSA. The CDR3 DNA sequence: TGTGCCAGCAGCCCAGGGACTGCCGGGGGGGATGAGCAGTTCTTC. Its protein is CASSPGTAGGDEQFF.

The J gene is TRBJ2-2, the V gene TRBV4-3; the match to TRBD2 covers 8 bases. The V and J ends lost 4 bases and 4 bases, in that order; junction bases with no gene match: 17. Per germline, CDR1 LGHNA and CDR2 YSLEER. The CDR3 is made up of 19 amino acids. CDR3 in amino acids: CASSPRRRLAGPGTGELFF. The CDR3 DNA reads as TGCGCCAGCAGCCCCCGACGGCGGCTAGCGGGTCCGGGCACCGGGGAGCTGTTTTTT.

The chain's CDR3 is CASSPTSGGPNEQFF. The CDR3 region has the DNA TGTGCCAGCAGCCCGACTAGCGGGGGGCCGAATGAGCAGTTCTTC. V gene TRBV7-2 combines with J gene TRBJ2-1, with 13 bases fitting TRBD2. The CDR3 contains 15 residues. V lost 5 bases and J lost 7; bases outside the gene matches: 5. Germline values: CDR1 SGHTA, CDR2 FQGNSA.

The V gene is TRBV11-2, the J gene TRBJ2-3, with 7 nucleotides matching TRBD2. The germline V gene encodes CDR1 SGHAT and CDR2 FQNNGV. The CDR3 covers 15 residues. V shed 3 bases, J shed 1 base, and the junction held 4 bases outside the gene matches. CDR3 in amino acids: CASSFSGGGTDTQYF. The CDR3 DNA reads as TGTGCCAGCAGCTTTTCGGGGGGAGGCACAGATACGCAGTATTTT.